This TCR beta chain was obtained from a study of cytomegalovirus exposure and HLA in healthy donors. A word on this clone: Its antigen is not identified.

In the PCR, 60 Vbeta and 13 Jbeta primers were used. Repertoires were generated with immunoSEQ multiplex PCR, while TCRdb's copy carries only in-frame clones and drops some. Its listing shows 100,000 to 150,000 clones. Study-wide results and caveats: What a later analysis showed was that several of the most significant clusters appeared linked to common viral pathogens.

With V trimmed by 1 base and J by 7 bases, 6 bases remained unmatched. The CDR3 covers 15 residues. The germline CDR1 and CDR2 sequences are KGHSH and LQKENI. The V call is TRBV18, the J call TRBJ1-4; 7 bases agree with TRBD1. Sequences were obtained from PBMCs. This receptor was taken from a man aged 40-49 years in good health and CMV-seronegative. CDR3 bases: TGTGCCAGCTCACCACTAAGACAGGGCGGTGAAAAACTGTTTTTT. This encodes CASSPLRQGGEKLFF.